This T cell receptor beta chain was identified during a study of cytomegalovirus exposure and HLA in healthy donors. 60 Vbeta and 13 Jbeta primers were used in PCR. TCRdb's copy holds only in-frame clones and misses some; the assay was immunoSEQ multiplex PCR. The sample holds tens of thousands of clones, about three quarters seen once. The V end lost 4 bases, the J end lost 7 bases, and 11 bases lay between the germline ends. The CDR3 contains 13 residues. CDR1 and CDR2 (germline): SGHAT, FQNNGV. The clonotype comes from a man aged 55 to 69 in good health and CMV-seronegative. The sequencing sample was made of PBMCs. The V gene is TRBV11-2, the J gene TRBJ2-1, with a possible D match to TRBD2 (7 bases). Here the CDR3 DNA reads TGTGCCAGCAGCTCCGGGGGGCTGAATGAGCAGTTCTTC. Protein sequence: CASSSGGLNEQFF.